The rows below give T cell receptor beta chains drawn from one sample of a study of T cell responses to AZD1222 COVID-19 vaccine. TCRdb keeps only in-frame clones here, not all; method: immunoSEQ multiplex PCR. This table holds about 140,000 clones, 80% to 90% found once. Sequenced material: peripheral blood, taken on day 0 of AZD1222 vaccination. These receptors all stem from an adult in good health. CDR3s include the opening cysteine and the closing phenylalanine or tryptophan. D genes are given only for firm matches. Clone size appears in some rows only: once, few, many, or a class for an expanded clone.

size: once
J: TRBJ1-3
V: TRBV10-3
D: -
DNA: TGTGCCATCACGGATCGGGGGGTGGGCACGATCTCTGGAAACACCATATATTTT
CDR3: CAITDRGVGTISGNTIYF

size: -
J: TRBJ1-1
V: TRBV2
D: -
DNA: TGTGCCAGCAGTGACACAGCTGGGAACACTGAAGCTTTCTTT
CDR3: CASSDTAGNTEAFF

size: -
J: TRBJ2-1
V: TRBV2
D: TRBD2
DNA: TGTGCCAGCAGTAAGACTAGCGTGGGCTCCTACAATGAGCAGTTCTTC
CDR3: CASSKTSVGSYNEQFF

size: -
J: TRBJ2-6
V: TRBV11-2
D: -
DNA: TGTGCCAGCAGCTTGGCTAGCTATAAAAGCTCTGGGGCCAACGTCCTGACTTTC
CDR3: CASSLASYKSSGANVLTF

size: -
J: TRBJ2-7
V: TRBV27
D: -
DNA: TGTGCCAGCAGTTTACCCCGTGGGGGGCGCGTCGACGAGCAGTACTTC
CDR3: CASSLPRGGRVDEQYF

size: -
J: TRBJ1-2
V: TRBV6-2/TRBV6-3
D: -
DNA: TGTGCCAGCAGTTATTCACAGCTAGCTAACTATGGCTACACCTTC
CDR3: CASSYSQLANYGYTF

size: few
J: TRBJ1-2
V: TRBV30
D: -
DNA: TGTGCCTCCTCTGGACAGTTCTATGGCTACACCTTC
CDR3: CASSGQFYGYTF

size: -
J: TRBJ2-3
V: TRBV19
D: -
DNA: TGTGCCAGTAGTATACCATCCACAGATACGCAGTATTTT
CDR3: CASSIPSTDTQYF

size: -
J: TRBJ1-1
V: TRBV7-6
D: -
DNA: TGTGCCAGCAGCTCGCAAGCCCTCATGAACACTGAAGCTTTCTTT
CDR3: CASSSQALMNTEAFF

size: -
J: TRBJ2-1
V: TRBV6-5
D: TRBD1
DNA: TGTGCCAGCAGTCGGACAGGGAGCTCCTACAATGAGCAGTTCTTC
CDR3: CASSRTGSSYNEQFF

size: -
J: TRBJ1-1
V: TRBV25-1
D: -
DNA: TGTGCCACGGGGGGTCTGGGCGAAGCTTTCTTT
CDR3: CATGGLGEAFF

size: -
J: TRBJ1-6
V: TRBV7-8
D: -
DNA: TGTGCCAGCAGCTTAGCTGGGGAATCCCCCCTCCACTTT
CDR3: CASSLAGESPLHF

size: few
J: TRBJ1-2
V: TRBV28
D: -
DNA: TGTGCCAGCAGTTCAGGACGGATTATTAACTATGGCTACACCTTC
CDR3: CASSSGRIINYGYTF

size: -
J: TRBJ1-2
V: TRBV6-5
D: -
DNA: TGTGCCAGCAAGGGCCGGGCCAAGGGCACTGGCTACACCTTC
CDR3: CASKGRAKGTGYTF

size: few
J: TRBJ1-5
V: TRBV19
D: -
DNA: TGTGCCAGTAAAAGTGGGGGGAATCAGCCCCAGCATTTT
CDR3: CASKSGGNQPQHF

size: -
J: TRBJ2-5
V: TRBV7-6
D: -
DNA: TGTGCCAGCAGCTTACGGAACGGGGCTAGGGAGACCCAGTACTTC
CDR3: CASSLRNGARETQYF

size: -
J: TRBJ2-7
V: TRBV19
D: -
DNA: TGTGCCAGTAGTATTTCGGCGGGCGGGAAATACGAGCAGTACTTC
CDR3: CASSISAGGKYEQYF

size: -
J: TRBJ1-2
V: TRBV19
D: -
DNA: TGTGCCAGTAGTATAGGACAGACGGGCTACACCTTC
CDR3: CASSIGQTGYTF

size: -
J: TRBJ1-6
V: TRBV19
D: -
DNA: TGTGCCAGTAGTAGGCTGCCGGACGAGCCCCTCCACTTT
CDR3: CASSRLPDEPLHF

size: -
J: TRBJ2-7
V: TRBV3-1/TRBV3-2
D: -
DNA: TGTGCCAGCAGCCAAAAGGGGCCTGCCGAGCAGTACTTC
CDR3: CASSQKGPAEQYF

size: -
J: TRBJ1-5
V: TRBV6-1
D: -
DNA: TGTGCCAGCAGTGAAGCCGGGACAAGGCAGCCCCAGCATTTT
CDR3: CASSEAGTRQPQHF

size: -
J: TRBJ1-2
V: TRBV10-2
D: -
DNA: TGCGCCAGCAGAGCCGGGACACCTAGAAACTATGGCTACACCTTC
CDR3: CASRAGTPRNYGYTF

size: -
J: TRBJ1-4
V: TRBV7-8
D: -
DNA: TGTGCCAGCAGCCTGAAGGGAGAAAAACTGTTTTTT
CDR3: CASSLKGEKLFF

size: -
J: TRBJ1-2
V: TRBV28
D: -
DNA: TGTGCCAGCAGCCAAACCTATGGCTACACCTTC
CDR3: CASSQTYGYTF

size: -
J: TRBJ2-3
V: TRBV5-1
D: -
DNA: TGCGCCAGCAGTCCCCGAGGGGATTCGGTCACAGATACGCAGTATTTT
CDR3: CASSPRGDSVTDTQYF

size: -
J: TRBJ2-2
V: TRBV27
D: -
DNA: TGTGCCAGCAGTTTTTTTAGGGCCCGGGACGTCCCCCGGGAGCTGTTTTTT
CDR3: CASSFFRARDVPRELFF

size: -
J: TRBJ1-1
V: TRBV20-1
D: TRBD1
DNA: TGCAGTGCTTCTACAGGGGGCCAAGCTTTCTTT
CDR3: CSASTGGQAFF

size: -
J: TRBJ2-2
V: TRBV6-5
D: -
DNA: TGTGCCAGCACTAGCGCGAACACCGGGGAGCTGTTTTTT
CDR3: CASTSANTGELFF

size: -
J: TRBJ2-5
V: TRBV9
D: TRBD1
DNA: TGTGCCAGCAGCGTAGACTGGGACAGGACAGGGGGGTCCCAGTACTTC
CDR3: CASSVDWDRTGGSQYF

size: -
J: TRBJ1-5
V: TRBV28
D: -
DNA: TGTGCCAGCAGAAAGGACGGTTTTGGACAGCCCCAGCATTTT
CDR3: CASRKDGFGQPQHF

size: -
J: TRBJ1-6
V: TRBV15
D: -
DNA: TGTGCCACCAGCGAAAGGCTTTCACCCCTCCACTTT
CDR3: CATSERLSPLHF

size: once
J: TRBJ1-2
V: TRBV28
D: -
DNA: TGTGCCATCTTGACTAGCAACAGGGTTGGCTACACCTTC
CDR3: CAILTSNRVGYTF

size: -
J: TRBJ1-2
V: TRBV12-5
D: TRBD1
DNA: TGTGCTAGTGGTTTGGTACTAGGGACAGACACACGCTATGGCTACACCTTC
CDR3: CASGLVLGTDTRYGYTF

size: few
J: TRBJ1-1
V: TRBV30
D: -
DNA: TGTGCCTGGAGGACGATCTGGGGTAAGAACACTGAAGCTTTCTTT
CDR3: CAWRTIWGKNTEAFF

size: -
J: TRBJ2-6
V: TRBV30
D: TRBD1
DNA: TGTGCCTGGGTGCCATTTTCGGGACAGTACTCTGGGGCCAACGTCCTGACTTTC
CDR3: CAWVPFSGQYSGANVLTF

size: -
J: TRBJ2-3
V: TRBV19
D: TRBD2
DNA: TGTGCCAGTAGTATTGAGGGACTAGCGGGAGCAGATACGCAGTATTTT
CDR3: CASSIEGLAGADTQYF

size: -
J: TRBJ2-3
V: TRBV3-1/TRBV3-2
D: -
DNA: TGTGCCAGCAGCCAAGTCACAGATACGCAGTATTTT
CDR3: CASSQVTDTQYF

size: -
J: TRBJ1-1
V: TRBV19
D: TRBD1
DNA: TGTGCCAGCCGCAGGGGTCCGGGACAGGCGGTTATTTTCACTGAAGCTTTCTTT
CDR3: CASRRGPGQAVIFTEAFF

size: -
J: TRBJ1-5
V: TRBV4-2
D: TRBD1
DNA: TGTGCCAGCAGCCAAGGCCGACAGGGGGATCAGCCCCAGCATTTT
CDR3: CASSQGRQGDQPQHF

size: -
J: TRBJ1-5
V: TRBV28
D: -
DNA: TGTGCCAGCAGTTTATCGGGTGGCAGCAATCAGCCCCAGCATTTT
CDR3: CASSLSGGSNQPQHF

size: -
J: TRBJ1-1
V: TRBV7-8
D: -
DNA: TGTGCCAGCAGCTTAGGAAAGGTCACTGAAGCTTTCTTT
CDR3: CASSLGKVTEAFF

size: once
J: TRBJ1-2
V: TRBV27
D: TRBD1
DNA: TGTGCCAGCAGCCCGGACAGGGGCAACTATGGCTACACCTTC
CDR3: CASSPDRGNYGYTF

size: few
J: TRBJ1-2
V: TRBV5-6
D: TRBD1
DNA: TGTGCCAGCAGGGACAGGGCCTATGGCTACACCTTC
CDR3: CASRDRAYGYTF

size: -
J: TRBJ2-1
V: TRBV7-9
D: TRBD1
DNA: TGTGCCAGCAGCTTAGAAGGGGGCCGGTCCTACAATGAGCAGTTCTTC
CDR3: CASSLEGGRSYNEQFF

size: -
J: TRBJ2-2
V: TRBV19
D: -
DNA: TGTGCCAGTAGTGTGAGCGGGAACACCGGGGAGCTGTTTTTT
CDR3: CASSVSGNTGELFF

size: -
J: TRBJ2-6
V: TRBV7-3
D: TRBD1
DNA: TGTGCCAGCAGCTTAGGGACAGGGCCCTCTGGGGCCAACGTCCTGACTTTC
CDR3: CASSLGTGPSGANVLTF

size: -
J: TRBJ1-2
V: TRBV20-1
D: -
DNA: TGCAGTGCTTCAGCGAAGGGCTACACCTTC
CDR3: CSASAKGYTF